This record looks at one T cell receptor beta chain sequence and its context. Antigen: not known. With 60 Vbeta and 13 Jbeta primers, the PCR was carried out. The method was immunoSEQ multiplex PCR; TCRdb's version includes in-frame clones alone and lacks a portion of them. The sample includes 150,000 to 200,000 clones, approximately 81% of them seen just once. The CDR3 consists of 14 residues. CDR1 is SGHNT, CDR2 YENEEA, per germline. V was pared by 4 bases and J by 6 bases, with 4 bases of the junction left unmatched. The data were taken from a study of cytomegalovirus exposure and HLA in healthy donors. Findings of the study overall: Immune exposure information available was restricted to CMV serostatus. Highly shared variants forming one cluster were likely a sequencing artifact.

This receptor was identified in a woman between 18 and 30 years old in good health and CMV-seropositive. V gene TRBV11-3 combines with J gene TRBJ1-4; 8 bases map to TRBD1. Sequenced material: PBMCs. CDR3 bases: TGTGCCAGCAGCTATGGACAGGGCGATGAAAAACTGTTTTTT. This sequence encodes CASSYGQGDEKLFF. The full variable domain, rest sourced from reference TRBV11-3 and TRBJ1-4, is EAGVVQSPRYKIIEKKQPVAFWCNPISGHNTLYWYLQNLGQGPELLIRYENEEAVDDSQLPKDRFSAERLKGVDSTLKIQPAELGDSAVYLCASSYGQGDEKLFFGSGTQLSVL.